The TCR beta chain under discussion was sequenced for a study of control samples from healthy donors and cancer patients. Here immunoSEQ multiplex PCR was the method, and the copy in TCRdb shows in-frame clones only, minus some. The data show about 220,000 clones, over 90% seen once. Germline CDR1 is SGHRS and CDR2 is YFSETQ. Unmatched junction bases numbered 11, after V lost 4 bases and J lost 5 bases. This CDR3 spans 15 amino acids. This chain links TRBV5-1 with TRBJ2-5; TRBD1 aligns across 7 bases. This TCR derives from a man aged 50 or older in good health. Material for sequencing was blood. The CDR3 loop is CASSTNRGHEETQYF. CDR3 bases: TGCGCCAGCAGCACAAACAGGGGACACGAGGAGACCCAGTACTTC.